The 5 T cell receptor beta chains in this list originate from one sample, sequenced in a study of CD8 T cells in Susac syndrome. With random hexamers, 0.5 to 1 ug RNA was reverse transcribed. A single record per CDR3 protein comes from TCRdb applying MiXCR to the immunoSEQ multiplex PCR reads. The data show around 46,000 distinct CDR3 sequences, 80% to 95% seen once. Material: CD8+ T cells from PBMCs. These receptors were taken from a human donor in good health.

There are a few counts of this clonotype. The V call is TRBV5-1, the J call TRBJ1-2; D call uncertain. This CDR3 is 12 amino acids long. Between the trimmed V and J ends, which lost 0 bases and 4 bases, there was a span of 4 bases. Germline CDR1 SGHRS, CDR2 YFSETQ. CDR3 DNA sequence: TGCGCCAGCAGCTTGGATAGCTATGGCTACACCTTC. It yields the protein CASSLDSYGYTF.

The chain employs TRBV7-6 and TRBJ2-2, with TRBD2 matching over 13 bases. The ends lost 5 bases at V and 0 bases at J; junction bases unmatched: 0. Germline CDR1 and CDR2: SGHVS and FNYEAQ. The CDR3 has 16 amino acids. In DNA form, the CDR3 reads TGTGCCAGCAGCGGACTAGCGGGAGCGAACACCGGGGAGCTGTTTTTT. Amino acids: CASSGLAGANTGELFF.

The chain links TRBV7-9 to TRBJ2-1; D is undetermined. CDR3 length: 16 residues. Germline V gene sequence: CDR1 SEHNR, CDR2 FQNEAQ (reference sequence). Trimming stripped 4 bases from V and 3 bases from J, with 16 bases between. The CDR3 is CASSSHTAWVYNEQFF. Written as DNA, the CDR3 is TGTGCCAGCAGCTCCCACACGGCTTGGGTCTACAATGAGCAGTTCTTC.

The V call is TRBV20-1, the J call TRBJ2-3, with D tentatively TRBD2 (5 bases). Germline V CDR1 and CDR2: DFQATT, SNEGSKA (reference sequence). Between the trimmed V and J ends, which lost 4 bases and 2 bases, there was a span of 19 bases. The CDR3 is 16 amino acids. CDR3 coding DNA: TGCAGTGCTACTCTCCTCCCCGACTACTTCACAGATACGCAGTATTTT. Translated, it gives CSATLLPDYFTDTQYF.

This clonotype was picked up one time. CDR3 nucleotide sequence: TGCGCCAGCAGCTTGGGATCTTTGGGGCAGCCTCAAGAGACCCAGTACTTC. This sequence encodes CASSLGSLGQPQETQYF. This rearrangement joins TRBV5-1 to TRBJ2-5; D is possibly TRBD1 (5 bases). The CDR3 runs to 17 residues. Trimming removed 0 bases from V and 2 bases from J, with 17 bases in between. Germline assignment: CDR1 SGHRS and CDR2 YFSETQ.